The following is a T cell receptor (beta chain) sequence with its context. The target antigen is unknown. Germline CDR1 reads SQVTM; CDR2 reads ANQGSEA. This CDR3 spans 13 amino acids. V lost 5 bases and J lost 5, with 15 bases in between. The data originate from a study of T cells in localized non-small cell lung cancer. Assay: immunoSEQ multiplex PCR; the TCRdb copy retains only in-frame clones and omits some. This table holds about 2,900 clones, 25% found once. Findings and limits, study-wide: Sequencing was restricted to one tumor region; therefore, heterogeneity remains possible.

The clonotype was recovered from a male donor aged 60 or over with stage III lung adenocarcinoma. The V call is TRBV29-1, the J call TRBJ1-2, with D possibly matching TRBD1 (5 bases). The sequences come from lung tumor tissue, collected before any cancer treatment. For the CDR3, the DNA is TGCAGCGTTCCCAGTCCCGGGGGTTATGGCTACACCTTC. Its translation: CSVPSPGGYGYTF.